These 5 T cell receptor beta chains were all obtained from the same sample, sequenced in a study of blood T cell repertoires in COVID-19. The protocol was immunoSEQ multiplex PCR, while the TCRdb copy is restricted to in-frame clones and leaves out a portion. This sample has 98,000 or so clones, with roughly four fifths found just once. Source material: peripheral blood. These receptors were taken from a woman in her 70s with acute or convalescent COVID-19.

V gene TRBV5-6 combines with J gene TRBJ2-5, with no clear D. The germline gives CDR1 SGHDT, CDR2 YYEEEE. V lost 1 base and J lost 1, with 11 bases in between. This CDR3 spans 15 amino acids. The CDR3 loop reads CASSLTQARQETQYF. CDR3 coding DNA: TGTGCCAGCAGCTTGACGCAGGCCCGCCAAGAGACCCAGTACTTC.

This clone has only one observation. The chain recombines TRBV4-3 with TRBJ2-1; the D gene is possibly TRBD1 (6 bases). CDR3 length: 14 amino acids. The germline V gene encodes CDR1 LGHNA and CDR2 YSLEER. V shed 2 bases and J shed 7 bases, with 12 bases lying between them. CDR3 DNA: TGCGCCAGCAGCCAAAGACAGGAAATTAATGAGCAGTTCTTC. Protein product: CASSQRQEINEQFF.

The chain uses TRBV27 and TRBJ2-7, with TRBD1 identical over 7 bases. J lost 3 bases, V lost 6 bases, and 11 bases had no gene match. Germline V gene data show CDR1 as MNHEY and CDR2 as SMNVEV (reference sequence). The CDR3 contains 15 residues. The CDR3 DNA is TGTGCCAGCAGCGCCCTCCAGGGGGTACTCTACGAGCAGTACTTC. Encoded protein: CASSALQGVLYEQYF.

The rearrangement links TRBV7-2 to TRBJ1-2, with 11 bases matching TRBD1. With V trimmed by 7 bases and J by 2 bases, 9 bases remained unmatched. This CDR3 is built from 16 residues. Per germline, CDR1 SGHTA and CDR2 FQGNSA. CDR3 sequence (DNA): TGTGCCAGCACTGACCCGGGACAGGGGGGGAACTATGGCTACACCTTC. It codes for CASTDPGQGGNYGYTF.

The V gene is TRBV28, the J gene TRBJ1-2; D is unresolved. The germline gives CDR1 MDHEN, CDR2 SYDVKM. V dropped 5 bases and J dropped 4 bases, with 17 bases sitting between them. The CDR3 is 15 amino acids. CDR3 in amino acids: CASSSSRVTLYGYTF. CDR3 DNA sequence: TGTGCCAGCAGTAGCTCCCGGGTGACGCTCTATGGCTACACCTTC.